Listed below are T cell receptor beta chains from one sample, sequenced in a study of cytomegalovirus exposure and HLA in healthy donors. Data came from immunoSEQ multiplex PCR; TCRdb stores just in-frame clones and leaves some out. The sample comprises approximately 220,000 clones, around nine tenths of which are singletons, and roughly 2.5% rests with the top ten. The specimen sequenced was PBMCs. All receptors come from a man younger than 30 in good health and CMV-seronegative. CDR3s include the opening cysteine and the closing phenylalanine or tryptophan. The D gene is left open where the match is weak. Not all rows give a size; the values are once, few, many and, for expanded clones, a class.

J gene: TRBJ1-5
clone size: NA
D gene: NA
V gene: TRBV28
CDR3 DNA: TGTGCCAGCAGTTCCCAGGGCAATCAGCCCCAGCATTTT
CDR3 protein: CASSSQGNQPQHF

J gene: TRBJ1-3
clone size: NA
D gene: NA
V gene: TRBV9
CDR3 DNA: TGTGCCAGCAGCGTAGCTACTAGTGGAAGGTTTTCTGGAAACACCATATATTTT
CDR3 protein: CASSVATSGRFSGNTIYF

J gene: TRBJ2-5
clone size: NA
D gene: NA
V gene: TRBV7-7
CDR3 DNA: TGTGCCAGCAGCCGGGGATTCCAAGAGACCCAGTACTTC
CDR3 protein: CASSRGFQETQYF

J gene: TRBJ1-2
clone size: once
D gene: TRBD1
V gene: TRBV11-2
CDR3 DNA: TGTGCCAGCAGCCCTGGGACAGGGGGCGCCTACTATGGCTACACCTTC
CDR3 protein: CASSPGTGGAYYGYTF

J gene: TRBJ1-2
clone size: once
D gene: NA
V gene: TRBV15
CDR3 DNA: TGTGCCACCAGCAGAGACCGGTCCTATGGCTACACCTTC
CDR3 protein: CATSRDRSYGYTF

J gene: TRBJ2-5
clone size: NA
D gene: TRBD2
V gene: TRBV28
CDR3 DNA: TGTGCCAGCAGTTTATTGATGACTAGCGGGAGGGGGAAGACCCAGTACTTC
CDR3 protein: CASSLLMTSGRGKTQYF

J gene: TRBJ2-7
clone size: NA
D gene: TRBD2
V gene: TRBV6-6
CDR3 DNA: TGTGCCAGCAGTTACTCGGTCGGGGGGGCTTACGAGCAGTACTTC
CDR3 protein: CASSYSVGGAYEQYF

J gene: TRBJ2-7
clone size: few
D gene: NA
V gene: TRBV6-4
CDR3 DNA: TGTGCCAGCAGTGACTCTGAGGGAACCTACGAGCAGTACTTC
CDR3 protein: CASSDSEGTYEQYF

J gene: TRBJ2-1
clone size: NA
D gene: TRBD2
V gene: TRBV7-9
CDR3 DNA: TGTGCCAGCAGCTACAGACTAGCGGAGGGGTTCTTC
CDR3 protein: CASSYRLAEGFF

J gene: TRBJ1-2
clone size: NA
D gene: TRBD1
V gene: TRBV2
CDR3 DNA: TGTGCCAGCCTAATTTTAGGACAGGGTATAGATGGCTACACCTTC
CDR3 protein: CASLILGQGIDGYTF

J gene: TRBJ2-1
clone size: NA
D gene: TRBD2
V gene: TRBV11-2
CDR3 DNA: TGTGCCAGCAGTCTTAGCGGGACTGAGCAGTTCTTC
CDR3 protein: CASSLSGTEQFF

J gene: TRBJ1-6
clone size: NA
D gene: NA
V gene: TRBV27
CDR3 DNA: TGTGCCAGCAGTTTATTTCCGACAGGTTGGAATTCACCCCTCCACTTT
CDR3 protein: CASSLFPTGWNSPLHF

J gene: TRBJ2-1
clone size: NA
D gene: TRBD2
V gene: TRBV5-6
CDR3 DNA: TGTGCCAGCAACGGGGGGGCGTACAATGAGCAGTTCTTC
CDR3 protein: CASNGGAYNEQFF

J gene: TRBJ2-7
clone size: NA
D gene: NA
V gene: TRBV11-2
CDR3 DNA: TGTGCCAGCGGGAGCAGATTGATGAGCTCCTACGAGCAGTACTTC
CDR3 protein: CASGSRLMSSYEQYF

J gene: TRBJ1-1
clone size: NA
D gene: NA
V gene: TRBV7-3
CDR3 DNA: TGTGCCAGCAGCAATTTCCGGGGTGAAGCTTTCTTT
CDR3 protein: CASSNFRGEAFF

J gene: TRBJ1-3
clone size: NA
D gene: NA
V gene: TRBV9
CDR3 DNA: TGTGCCAGCAGCGTAGCGAGGGTAGGAAACACCATATATTTT
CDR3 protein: CASSVARVGNTIYF

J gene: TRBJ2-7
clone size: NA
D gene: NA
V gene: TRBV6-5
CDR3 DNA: TGTGCCAGCAGCCGGCGACGGGCCTACGAGCAGTACTTC
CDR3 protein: CASSRRRAYEQYF

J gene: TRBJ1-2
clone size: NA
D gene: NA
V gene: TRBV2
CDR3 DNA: TGTGCCAGCAGGCCCGGGGGACCCTATGGCTACACCTTC
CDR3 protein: CASRPGGPYGYTF

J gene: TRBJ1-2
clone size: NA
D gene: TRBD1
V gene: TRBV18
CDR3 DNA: TGTGCCAGCTCACCGGGACAGTATAACTATGGCTACACCTTC
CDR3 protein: CASSPGQYNYGYTF

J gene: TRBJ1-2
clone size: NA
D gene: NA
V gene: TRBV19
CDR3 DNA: TGTGCCAGTAGTAACTACCCGACAGGAGAAGAGTATGGCTACACCTTC
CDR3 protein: CASSNYPTGEEYGYTF

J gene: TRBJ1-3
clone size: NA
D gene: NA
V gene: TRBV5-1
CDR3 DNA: TGCGCCAGCAGCTTGTCAGTCTCGGGGAAGTTCTCTGGAAACACCATATATTTT
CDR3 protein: CASSLSVSGKFSGNTIYF

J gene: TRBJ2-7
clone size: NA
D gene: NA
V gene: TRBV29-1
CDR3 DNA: TGCAGCGTTGGCGGCATTGCGGGGAACGAGCAGTACTTC
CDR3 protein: CSVGGIAGNEQYF

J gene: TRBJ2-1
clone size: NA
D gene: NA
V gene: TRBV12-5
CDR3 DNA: TGTGCTAGTGGTGTCCGTAACAATGAGCAGTTCTTC
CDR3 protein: CASGVRNNEQFF

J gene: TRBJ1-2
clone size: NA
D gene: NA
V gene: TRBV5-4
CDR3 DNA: TGTGCCAGCAGTTTGCCGGGGGTTCCATCAGTAGGGGAAAATGGCTACACCTTC
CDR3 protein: CASSLPGVPSVGENGYTF

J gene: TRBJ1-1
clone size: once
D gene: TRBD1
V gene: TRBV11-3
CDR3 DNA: TGTGCCAGCAGTCCACAGGGGGCAGGTACTGAAGCTTTCTTT
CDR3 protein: CASSPQGAGTEAFF

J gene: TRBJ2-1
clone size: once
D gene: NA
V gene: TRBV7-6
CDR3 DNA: TGTGCCAGCAGCTTAAGTCTAGATAAGTTCTTC
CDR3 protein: CASSLSLDKFF

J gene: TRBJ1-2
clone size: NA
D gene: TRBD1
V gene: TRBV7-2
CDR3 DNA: TGTGCCAGCAGCCCAACCGGGACAGGGACAGTTCTGAACTATGGCTACACCTTC
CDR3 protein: CASSPTGTGTVLNYGYTF

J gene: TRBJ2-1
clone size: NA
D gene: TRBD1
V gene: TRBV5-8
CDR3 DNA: TGTGCCAGCAGCTTCACGGGACAGGACTTTGGCTACAATGAGCAGTTCTTC
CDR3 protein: CASSFTGQDFGYNEQFF

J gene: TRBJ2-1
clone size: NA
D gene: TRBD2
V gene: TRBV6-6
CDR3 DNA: TGTGCCAGCACCCCATCTAGCGGCAGCTCCTACAATGAGCAGTTCTTC
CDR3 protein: CASTPSSGSSYNEQFF

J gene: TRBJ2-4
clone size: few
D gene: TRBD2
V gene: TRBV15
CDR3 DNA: TGTGCCACCAGCAGAGCGGGGGGGCAGAACATTCAGTACTTC
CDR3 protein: CATSRAGGQNIQYF

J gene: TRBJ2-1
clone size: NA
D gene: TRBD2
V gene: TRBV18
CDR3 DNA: TGTGCCAGCTTGTCGCGGGGGGGCTCTAATGAGCAGTTCTTC
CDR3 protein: CASLSRGGSNEQFF

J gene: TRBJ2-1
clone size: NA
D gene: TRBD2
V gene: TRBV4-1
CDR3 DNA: TGCGCCAGCAGGTCGGGACTAGCGGGGGGGAATGAGCAGTTCTTC
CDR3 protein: CASRSGLAGGNEQFF

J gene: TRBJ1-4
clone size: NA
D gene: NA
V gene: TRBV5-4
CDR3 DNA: TGTGCCAGCAGTGAGACAGTAAATGAAAAACTGTTTTTT
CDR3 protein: CASSETVNEKLFF

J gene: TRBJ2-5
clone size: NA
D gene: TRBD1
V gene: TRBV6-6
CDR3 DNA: TGTGCCAGCAGTTACTCGGGGGACAGGGGGCAGTACTTC
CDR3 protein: CASSYSGDRGQYF

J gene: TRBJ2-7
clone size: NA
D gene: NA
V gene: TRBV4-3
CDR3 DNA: TGCGCCAGCAGCCCAAGGAGCGGCTACGAGCAGTACTTC
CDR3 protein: CASSPRSGYEQYF

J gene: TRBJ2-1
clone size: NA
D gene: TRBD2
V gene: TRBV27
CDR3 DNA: TGTGCCAGCAGTTTATCGGCGGCTAGCGGGAGGGATGAGCAGTTCTTC
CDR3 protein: CASSLSAASGRDEQFF

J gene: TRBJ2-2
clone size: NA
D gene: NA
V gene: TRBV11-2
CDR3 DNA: TGTGCCAGCAGCTTAGTACTCACCGGGGAGCTGTTTTTT
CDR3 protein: CASSLVLTGELFF

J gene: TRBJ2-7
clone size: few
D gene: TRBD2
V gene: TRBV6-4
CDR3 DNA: TGTGCCAGCAGTGACTGGGGAGGGTCCTACGAGCAGTACTTC
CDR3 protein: CASSDWGGSYEQYF

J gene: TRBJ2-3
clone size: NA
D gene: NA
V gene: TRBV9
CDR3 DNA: TGTGCCAGCAGCGTAGGAGCGGGCTCAGATACGCAGTATTTT
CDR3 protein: CASSVGAGSDTQYF

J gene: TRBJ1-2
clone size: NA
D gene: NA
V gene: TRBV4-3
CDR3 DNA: TGCGCCAGCAGCCAACTTGAGGGGGACTATGGCTACACCTTC
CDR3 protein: CASSQLEGDYGYTF